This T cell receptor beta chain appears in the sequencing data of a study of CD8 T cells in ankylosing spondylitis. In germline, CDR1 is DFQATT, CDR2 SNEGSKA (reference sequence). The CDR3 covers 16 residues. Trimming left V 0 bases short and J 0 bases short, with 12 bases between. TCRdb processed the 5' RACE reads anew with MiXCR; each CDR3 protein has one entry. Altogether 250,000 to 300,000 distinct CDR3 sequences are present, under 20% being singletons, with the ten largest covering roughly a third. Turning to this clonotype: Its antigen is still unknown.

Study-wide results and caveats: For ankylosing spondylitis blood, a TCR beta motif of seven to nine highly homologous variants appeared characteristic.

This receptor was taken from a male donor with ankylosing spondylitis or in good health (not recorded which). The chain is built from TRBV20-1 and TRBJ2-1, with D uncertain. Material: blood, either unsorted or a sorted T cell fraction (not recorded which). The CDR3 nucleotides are TGCAGTGCTAGAGATGCGGCACAGAGCTCCTACAATGAGCAGTTCTTC. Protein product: CSARDAAQSSYNEQFF.